This TCR beta chain derives from a study of cytomegalovirus exposure and HLA in healthy donors. V was shortened by 4 bases and J by 0 bases, with 11 bases between the two germline ends. Germline CDR1 reads SGHKS; CDR2 reads YYEKEE (reference sequence). The CDR3 totals 15 residues. With 60 Vbeta and 13 Jbeta primers, the PCR was carried out. Profiled with immunoSEQ multiplex PCR; TCRdb holds only in-frame clones, not every one. The data show 130,000 or so clones, 84% seen once. The sequence was collected from a woman younger than 30 in good health and CMV-seropositive. The sequenced sample consisted of PBMCs. This sequence joins TRBV5-5 and TRBJ2-1; no clear D gene. The CDR3 loop reads CASSRSPASYNEQFF. The CDR3 coding sequence is TGTGCCAGCAGCCGGTCGCCCGCCTCCTACAATGAGCAGTTCTTC. The whole variable domain, filled in from reference TRBV5-5 and TRBJ2-1, reads DAGVTQSPTHLIKTRGQQVTLRCSPISGHKSVSWYQQVLGQGPQFIFQYYEKEERGRGNFPDRFSARQFPNYSSELNVNALLLGDSALYLCASSRSPASYNEQFFGPGTRLTVL.